This record looks at one TCR beta chain sequence and its context. The data belong to a study of control samples from healthy donors and cancer patients. Germline values: CDR1 SGDLS, CDR2 YYNGEE. V shed 0 bases and J shed 12 bases, with 9 bases lying between them. There are 12 residues in the CDR3. Profiled with immunoSEQ multiplex PCR; TCRdb holds only in-frame clones, not every one. Of roughly 100,000 clones listed, 83% are singletons. The clonotype comes from a woman in her fifties or sixties in good health. Material: blood. V and J are TRBV9 and TRBJ1-4; D remains ambiguous. The CDR3 sequence: CASSVGDGELFF. The CDR3 nucleotides are TGTGCCAGCAGCGTAGGGGATGGGGAACTGTTTTTT.